This is a list of T cell receptor beta chains from one sample in a study of control samples from healthy donors and cancer patients. TCRdb's table, derived via immunoSEQ multiplex PCR, lists solely in-frame clones and lacks some. Among under 200,000 clones listed, about nine tenths were seen once. Sequencing was done on a sample of blood. Receptors originate from a woman aged 30 to 39 in good health. Both conserved end residues are part of each CDR3. Each record gives: V gene, D gene, J gene, clone size, CDR3 DNA, CDR3 protein. D genes are given only for firm matches. Size values are once, few and many counts, or a class for expanded clones, and some rows have none.

TRBV9	-	TRBJ1-6	-	TGTGCCAGCAATGGGGGCAGTGGGGCCCATTCACCCCTCCACTTT	CASNGGSGAHSPLHF
TRBV27	TRBD1	TRBJ1-6	-	TGTGCCAGCAGTTTAAGGGACAGCTATAATTCACCCCTCCACTTT	CASSLRDSYNSPLHF
TRBV6-5	-	TRBJ2-7	once	TGTGCCAGCAGCCACGGGACAACCTACGAGCAGTACTTC	CASSHGTTYEQYF
TRBV27	-	TRBJ1-5	once	TGTGCCAGCAGTTTATTATGGGGGCAGCCCCAGCATTTT	CASSLLWGQPQHF
TRBV5-4	-	TRBJ2-1	medium-sized	TGTGCCAGCAGCTGGGGATACAATGAGCAGTTCTTC	CASSWGYNEQFF
TRBV6-4	TRBD2	TRBJ2-1	-	TGTGCCAGCAGTGACGCGGGGGGGTCTTACAATGAGCAGTTCTTC	CASSDAGGSYNEQFF
TRBV11-3	-	TRBJ2-1	-	TGTGCCAGCAGCTTAGAGGACTCCTACAATGAGCAGTTCTTC	CASSLEDSYNEQFF
TRBV28	-	TRBJ1-5	-	TGTGCCAGCAGTTTCCATGACAGGATTCGGAATCAGCCCCAGCATTTT	CASSFHDRIRNQPQHF
TRBV6-1	-	TRBJ2-2	-	TGTGCCAGCAGTGAAACCGGGGAGCTGTTTTTT	CASSETGELFF
TRBV24-1	TRBD1	TRBJ1-2	-	TGTGCCACCAGTGTCGGGACAGCTAACTATGGCTACACCTTC	CATSVGTANYGYTF
TRBV14	-	TRBJ1-6	-	TGTGCCAGCAGCCAAGGACAGTATAATTCACCCCTCCACTTT	CASSQGQYNSPLHF
TRBV4-1	TRBD2	TRBJ2-1	-	TGCGCCAGCAGCGCCCGGACTAGCGGGAGTAGTTACAATGAGCAGTTCTTC	CASSARTSGSSYNEQFF
TRBV18	-	TRBJ2-5	few	TGTGCCAGCTCACCAGGGGTGCAAGAGACCCAGTACTTC	CASSPGVQETQYF
TRBV13	-	TRBJ1-1	-	TGTGCCAGCAGAAACCCGGGACAGAACACTGAAGCTTTCTTT	CASRNPGQNTEAFF
TRBV6-5	-	TRBJ1-1	-	TGTGCCAGCAGTTACGATATGAACACTGAAGCTTTCTTT	CASSYDMNTEAFF
TRBV6-2/TRBV6-3	-	TRBJ2-2	-	TGTGCCAGCAGTTCCCACATAGTCACCGGGGAGCTGTTTTTT	CASSSHIVTGELFF
TRBV19	TRBD2	TRBJ2-1	-	TGTGCCAGTAGTGATACTAGCGGGAGTTACTACAATGAGCAGTTCTTC	CASSDTSGSYYNEQFF
TRBV5-1	-	TRBJ2-1	-	TGCGCCAGCAGCTTGACGTATGAGCAGTTCTTC	CASSLTYEQFF
TRBV7-2	-	TRBJ2-3	-	TGTGCCAGCAGCTTATACGGGAGTGGGGGAGATACGCAGTATTTT	CASSLYGSGGDTQYF
TRBV7-9	-	TRBJ1-5	-	TGTGCCAGCAGCCCCCCGGACGGGATCAATCAGCCCCAGCATTTT	CASSPPDGINQPQHF
TRBV7-9	-	TRBJ1-2	-	TGTGCCAGCAGCGCCGACAGGATGGGATATGGCTACACCTTC	CASSADRMGYGYTF
TRBV6-6	TRBD1	TRBJ1-3	once	TGTGCCAGCACGCCGGACAGGCCCTCTGGAAACACCATATATTTT	CASTPDRPSGNTIYF
TRBV18	-	TRBJ1-5	-	TGTGCCAGCTCACCAGTCGGGGGGCGCGGACATCAGCCCCAGCATTTT	CASSPVGGRGHQPQHF
TRBV4-1	-	TRBJ1-5	once	TGCGCCAGCAGCCAAGAGGGCTATAGCAATCAGCCCCAGCATTTT	CASSQEGYSNQPQHF
TRBV7-2	TRBD1	TRBJ1-4	-	TGTGCCAGCAGCCGACAGGGGGATGAAAAACTGTTTTTT	CASSRQGDEKLFF
TRBV10-3	TRBD1	TRBJ1-5	-	TGTGCCATCAGTGACAGGGGGAGCAATCAGCCCCAGCATTTT	CAISDRGSNQPQHF
TRBV2	-	TRBJ1-4	-	TGTGCCAGCACCCGGGACATCTCTGAAAAACTGTTTTTT	CASTRDISEKLFF
TRBV6-4	TRBD1	TRBJ2-1	-	TGTGCCAGCAGTGACTCTGGGACAGGAACCTACAATGAGCAGTTCTTC	CASSDSGTGTYNEQFF
TRBV13	TRBD2	TRBJ2-3	once	TGTGCCAGCAGCACACCATACCGTAGCGGGAGCCTAAGCACAGATACGCAGTATTTT	CASSTPYRSGSLSTDTQYF
TRBV6-2/TRBV6-3	TRBD2	TRBJ2-5	-	TGTGCCAGCAGTTTGCGGGAGCAAGAGACCCAGTACTTC	CASSLREQETQYF
TRBV12-3/TRBV12-4	-	TRBJ1-5	-	TGTGCCAGCAGTTTATATGAGGGTCAGCCCCAGCATTTT	CASSLYEGQPQHF
TRBV7-3	TRBD1	TRBJ2-2	once	TGTGCCAGCAGCTCCCGGGACAGGGGTTTTGCCGGGGAGCTGTTTTTT	CASSSRDRGFAGELFF
TRBV4-3	TRBD1	TRBJ2-3	few	TGCGCCAGCAGCTCAGGACAGGGGGACACAGATACGCAGTATTTT	CASSSGQGDTDTQYF
TRBV5-4	TRBD2	TRBJ2-7	-	TGTGCCAGCAGCCCCGGGACTATCTACGAGCAGTACTTC	CASSPGTIYEQYF
TRBV10-3	-	TRBJ2-3	-	TGTGCCATCAGTGAGTCACTCAGCACAGATACGCAGTATTTT	CAISESLSTDTQYF
TRBV11-2	-	TRBJ1-1	-	TGTGCCAGCAGCTTAGGGGGGAACACTGAAGCTTTCTTT	CASSLGGNTEAFF
TRBV7-2	-	TRBJ2-4	few	TGTGCCAGCAGCTTAGGCCCAGGGCGGGCCAAAAACATTCAGTACTTC	CASSLGPGRAKNIQYF
TRBV5-1	-	TRBJ1-2	-	TGCGCCAGCACCCGGGACTCCAACTATGGCTACACCTTC	CASTRDSNYGYTF
TRBV11-3	TRBD2	TRBJ2-7	-	TGTGCCAGCAGCTCCCGGGGGGGCGAGCAGTACTTC	CASSSRGGEQYF
TRBV9	TRBD2	TRBJ2-5	-	TGTGCCAGCAGCGTAGATTTAGCGGGAGGGGAGACCCAGTACTTC	CASSVDLAGGETQYF
TRBV5-4	-	TRBJ2-3	-	TGTGCCAGCAGCTTGGCTGGAAAAGATACGCAGTATTTT	CASSLAGKDTQYF
TRBV25-1	-	TRBJ1-2	-	TGTGCCAGCAGTGAATATCAGGGCTATGGCTACACCTTC	CASSEYQGYGYTF
TRBV19	-	TRBJ1-3	-	TGTGCCAGTACCGGGACACACTCTGGAAACACCATATATTTT	CASTGTHSGNTIYF